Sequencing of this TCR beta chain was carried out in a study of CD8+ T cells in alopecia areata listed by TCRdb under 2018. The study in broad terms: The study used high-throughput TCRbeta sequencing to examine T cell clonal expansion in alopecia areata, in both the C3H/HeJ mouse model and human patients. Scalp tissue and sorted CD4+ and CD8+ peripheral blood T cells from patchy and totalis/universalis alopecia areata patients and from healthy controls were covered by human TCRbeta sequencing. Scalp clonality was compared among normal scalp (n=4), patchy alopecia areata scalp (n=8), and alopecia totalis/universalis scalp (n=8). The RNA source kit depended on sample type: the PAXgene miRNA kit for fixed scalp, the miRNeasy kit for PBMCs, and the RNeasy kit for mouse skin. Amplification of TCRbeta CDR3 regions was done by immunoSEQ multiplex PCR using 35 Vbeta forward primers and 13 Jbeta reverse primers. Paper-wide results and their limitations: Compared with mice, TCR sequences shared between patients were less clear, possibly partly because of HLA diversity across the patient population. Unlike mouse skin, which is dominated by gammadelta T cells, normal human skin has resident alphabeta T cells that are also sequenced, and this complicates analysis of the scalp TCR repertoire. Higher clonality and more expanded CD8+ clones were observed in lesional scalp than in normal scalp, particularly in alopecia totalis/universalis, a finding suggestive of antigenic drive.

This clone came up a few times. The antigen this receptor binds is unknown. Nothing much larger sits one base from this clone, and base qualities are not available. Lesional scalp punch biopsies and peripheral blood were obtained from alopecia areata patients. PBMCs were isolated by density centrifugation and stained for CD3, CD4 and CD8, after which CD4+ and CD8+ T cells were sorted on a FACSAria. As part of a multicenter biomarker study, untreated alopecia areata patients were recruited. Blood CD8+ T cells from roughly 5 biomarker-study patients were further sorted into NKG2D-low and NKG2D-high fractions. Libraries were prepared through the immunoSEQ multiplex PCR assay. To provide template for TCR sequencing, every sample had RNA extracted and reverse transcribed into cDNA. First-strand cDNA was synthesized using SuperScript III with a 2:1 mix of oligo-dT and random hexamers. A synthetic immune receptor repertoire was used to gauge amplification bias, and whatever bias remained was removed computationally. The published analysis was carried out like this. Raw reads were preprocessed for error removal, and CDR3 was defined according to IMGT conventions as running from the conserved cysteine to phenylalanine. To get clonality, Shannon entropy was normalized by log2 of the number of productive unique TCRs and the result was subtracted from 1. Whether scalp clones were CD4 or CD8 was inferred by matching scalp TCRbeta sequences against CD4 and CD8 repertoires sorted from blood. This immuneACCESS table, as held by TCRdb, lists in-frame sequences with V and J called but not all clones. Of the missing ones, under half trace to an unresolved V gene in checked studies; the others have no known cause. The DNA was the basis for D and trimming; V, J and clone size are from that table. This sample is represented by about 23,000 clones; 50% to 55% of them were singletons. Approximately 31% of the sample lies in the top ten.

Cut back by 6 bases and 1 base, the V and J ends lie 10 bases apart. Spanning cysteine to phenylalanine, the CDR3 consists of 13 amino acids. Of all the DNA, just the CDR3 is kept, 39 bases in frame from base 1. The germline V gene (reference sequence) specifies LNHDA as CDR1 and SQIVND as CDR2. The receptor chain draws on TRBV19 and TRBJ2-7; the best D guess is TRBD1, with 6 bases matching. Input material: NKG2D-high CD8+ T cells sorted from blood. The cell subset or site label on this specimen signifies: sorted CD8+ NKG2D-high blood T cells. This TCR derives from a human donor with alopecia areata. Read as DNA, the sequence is TGTGCCAGTAGCCCCGGACAGTCCTACGAGCAGTACTTC. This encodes CASSPGQSYEQYF. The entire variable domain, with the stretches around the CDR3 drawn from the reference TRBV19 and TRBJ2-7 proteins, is DGGITQSPKYLFRKEGQNVTLSCEQNLNHDAMYWYRQDPGQGLRLIYYSQIVNDFQKGDIAEGYSVSREKKESFPLTVTSAQKNPTAFYLCASSPGQSYEQYFGPGTRLTVT.